Below, 22 T cell receptor beta chains from the same sample are listed, as sequenced in a study of blood T cell repertoires in COVID-19. Sequenced by immunoSEQ multiplex PCR; TCRdb stores in-frame clones only, minus some. The sample lists fewer than 200,000 clones; around 86% were seen once. Material: peripheral blood. The origin of the receptors is a woman aged 70 to 79 with COVID-19, enrolled during active disease.

This chain joins TRBV10-3 and TRBJ1-1; no definite D call. The V and J ends lost 6 bases and 1 base respectively, with 12 bases between them. This CDR3 is built from 14 residues. In germline, CDR1 is ENHRY, CDR2 SYGVKD. The DNA of the CDR3 is TGTGCCATCAGGGCCGGGATCGGGAACACTGAAGCTTTCTTT. Amino acid sequence: CAIRAGIGNTEAFF.

J is TRBJ1-1 and V is TRBV5-1; the D gene is possibly TRBD1 (6 bases). Germline assignment: CDR1 SGHRS and CDR2 YFSETQ. V was shortened by 5 bases and J by 1 base, with 12 bases between the two germline ends. This CDR3 comprises 14 residues. This CDR3 reads CASRPGQPNTEAFF. The CDR3 DNA reads TGCGCCAGCAGACCAGGACAGCCGAACACTGAAGCTTTCTTT. Based on the CDR3 plus reference TRBV5-1 and TRBJ1-1, the full variable domain is KAGVTQTPRYLIKTRGQQVTLSCSPISGHRSVSWYQQTPGQGLQFLFEYFSETQRNKGNFPGRFSGRQFSNSRSEMNVSTLELGDSALYLCASRPGQPNTEAFFGQGTRLTVV.

The chain combines TRBV27 with TRBJ1-2; a weak D match, TRBD1 (5 bases). This CDR3 region has 13 residues. V was cut by 5 bases and J by 3 bases, with 10 bases left in between. The germline gives CDR1 MNHEY, CDR2 SMNVEV (reference sequence). CDR3 nucleotide sequence: TGTGCCAGCAGTACAGGATTCTACTATGGCTACACCTTC. This gives the protein CASSTGFYYGYTF.

The V and J genes are TRBV7-6 and TRBJ2-2, with D possibly matching TRBD1 (6 bases). Trimming stripped 4 bases from V and 0 bases from J, with 12 bases between. Per germline, CDR1 SGHVS and CDR2 FNYEAQ. The CDR3 length is 16 residues. CDR3 DNA: TGTGCCAGCAGCTATTCCGGGACACCGAACACCGGGGAGCTGTTTTTT. It is translated as CASSYSGTPNTGELFF.

The chain links TRBV27 to TRBJ2-7; D is uncertain. The CDR3 has 13 amino acids. The germline CDR1 and CDR2 sequences are MNHEY and SMNVEV (reference sequence). V was trimmed by 2 bases and J by 6 bases, leaving 11 bases between them. The CDR3 protein is CASSLNLEREQYF. The CDR3 nucleotides read TGTGCCAGCAGTTTAAATCTAGAGCGCGAGCAGTACTTC.

The J gene is TRBJ2-5, the V gene TRBV5-4, with D maybe TRBD2 (6 bases). From germline, CDR1 is SGHNT and CDR2 YYREEE (reference sequence). V was trimmed by 2 bases and J by 5 bases, leaving 10 bases between them. The CDR3 sequence is 13 residues long. The CDR3 loop reads CASSFDLAETQYF. The CDR3 DNA reads as TGTGCCAGCAGCTTTGATCTAGCGGAGACCCAGTACTTC.

There are a few counts of this clone. J is TRBJ2-7 and V is TRBV7-2, with a tentative D call TRBD1 (5 bases). Trimming took 5 bases from V and 2 from J, leaving 10 bases between them. The V gene's germline CDR1 is SGHTA and CDR2 FQGNSA. This CDR3 region has 13 residues. As DNA, the CDR3 is TGTGCCAGCAGCCGACAGATTACCTACGAGCAGTACTTC. It yields the protein CASSRQITYEQYF.

The chain uses TRBV3-1 (or the pseudogene TRBV3-2) and TRBJ1-2, with D unclear. This CDR3 comprises 14 residues. From germline, CDR1 is LGHDT and CDR2 YNNKEL (reference sequence). Trimming shortened V by 3 bases and J by 8 bases, and 16 bases separated the two germline ends. The CDR3 DNA is TGTGCCAGCAGCCAGGACGGACTACCATGGGGCTACACCTTC. Its protein is CASSQDGLPWGYTF.

The chain links TRBV2 to TRBJ2-3; 10 bases line up with TRBD2. The length of the CDR3 is 11 residues. Per germline, CDR1 SNHLY and CDR2 FYNNEI. The junction had 3 bases not matched to a gene; V was cut back by 7 bases and J by 11 bases. CDR3: CASKAGGRQYF. The CDR3 bases are TGTGCCAGCAAAGCGGGAGGGCGGCAGTATTTT.

The rearrangement links TRBV28 to TRBJ2-3, with 7 bases fitting TRBD2. This CDR3 is 13 amino acids long. Germline V gene sequence: CDR1 MDHEN, CDR2 SYDVKM. The V and J ends lost 10 bases and 5 bases, in that order; junction bases with no gene match: 9. The DNA for the CDR3 is TGTGCCACCAAAGGGAGGGGAGGAGATACGCAGTATTTT. Its protein is CATKGRGGDTQYF.

Written as DNA, the CDR3 is TGCGCCAGCAGCTTACCTACTAGCGGGAGCTCTAATGAGCAGTTCTTC. It codes for CASSLPTSGSSNEQFF. The rearrangement joins TRBV5-1 to TRBJ2-1; 11 bases match TRBD2. The CDR3 is made up of 16 amino acids. From germline, CDR1 is SGHRS and CDR2 YFSETQ. The J segment lost 7 bases and the V segment lost 2 bases, leaving 8 bases of the junction unmatched.

The V and J genes are TRBV27 and TRBJ1-1; D is unclear. V dropped 1 base and J dropped 0 bases, with 9 bases sitting between them. The CDR3 contains 15 residues. Per germline, CDR1 MNHEY and CDR2 SMNVEV (reference sequence). The CDR3 DNA sequence: TGTGCCAGCAGTTTATGGGCGGGTTTGAACACTGAAGCTTTCTTT. Encoded protein: CASSLWAGLNTEAFF.

This clone has just one count. The V and J genes are TRBV6-5 and TRBJ2-7, with 10 bases fitting TRBD1. Germline V CDR1 and CDR2: MNHEY, SVGAGI. The CDR3 totals 15 residues. Losses at the gene ends were 4 bases for V and 7 bases for J; bases not matched to a gene: 10. Here the CDR3 reads CASSWRQGASWEQYF. As DNA, the CDR3 is TGTGCCAGCAGTTGGCGACAGGGGGCGTCGTGGGAGCAGTACTTC.

This sequence joins TRBV7-8 and TRBJ2-2; D is perhaps TRBD1 (6 bases). The germline V gene encodes CDR1 SGHVS and CDR2 FQNEAQ. V was pared by 2 bases and J by 0 bases, with 10 bases between. CDR3 length: 16 amino acids. The DNA of the CDR3 is TGTGCCAGCAGCTTAAGGCCAGGGGCGAACACCGGGGAGCTGTTTTTT. Translation gives CASSLRPGANTGELFF.

The chain joins TRBV25-1 to TRBJ2-2, with a weak D call TRBD2 (5 bases). The germline V gene encodes CDR1 MGHDK and CDR2 SYGVNS. This CDR3 comprises 13 residues. V was shortened by 9 bases and J by 6 bases, with 14 bases between the two germline ends. The CDR3 DNA is TGTGCCAGTAAATTATCAGCGGCCGGGGAGCTGTTTTTT. Its protein product is CASKLSAAGELFF.

This chain links TRBV27 with TRBJ2-1; maybe TRBD1 (5 bases). Deletions cut 3 bases from V and 12 bases from J, with 15 bases between. This CDR3 region has 13 residues. Germline lookup yields CDR1 MNHEY and CDR2 SMNVEV (reference sequence). In DNA form, the CDR3 reads TGTGCCAGCAGTTTTGTCAGGGCCAGCTGGCAGTTCTTC. Its protein is CASSFVRASWQFF.

The chain has TRBV6-2 or TRBV6-3 and TRBJ2-7; perhaps TRBD1 as D (6 bases). The V end lost 0 bases, the J end lost 2 bases, and 11 bases lay between the germline ends. Per germline, CDR1 MNHEY and CDR2 SVGEGT. This CDR3 spans 15 amino acids. The CDR3 nucleotides are TGTGCCAGCAGTTACTCAAATAAGGGGGCCTACGAGCAGTACTTC. As protein: CASSYSNKGAYEQYF.

The genes are TRBV5-1 and TRBJ2-7; a weak D match, TRBD2 (6 bases). This CDR3 is built from 14 residues. Germline CDR1 SGHRS, CDR2 YFSETQ. The V and J ends lost 4 bases and 3 bases respectively, with 14 bases between them. The CDR3 sequence is CASSVEGNGYEQYF. In nucleotides, the CDR3 is TGCGCCAGCAGCGTGGAGGGGAATGGCTACGAGCAGTACTTC.

The V and J genes are TRBV27 and TRBJ1-4; D call uncertain. Germline CDR1 is MNHEY and CDR2 is SMNVEV (reference sequence). V was cut by 3 bases and J by 7 bases, with 15 bases left in between. CDR3 length: 15 amino acids. CDR3 nucleotide sequence: TGTGCCAGCAGTTTCTACAGTGGGGAGGGTGAAAAACTGTTTTTT. Translated: CASSFYSGEGEKLFF.

The chain links TRBV24-1 to TRBJ2-2, with TRBD1 matching 7 bases. CDR1 is KGHDR, CDR2 SFDVKD, per germline. V gave up 2 bases and J gave up 7 bases; unmatched junction bases: 6. CDR3 length: 15 residues. CDR3 amino acids: CATSDSTGRGGELFF. CDR3 nucleotide sequence: TGTGCCACCAGTGATTCGACAGGGAGAGGCGGGGAGCTGTTTTTT.

The V call is TRBV4-1, the J call TRBJ1-1; D ambiguous. Germline CDR1 and CDR2: MGHRA and YSYEKL. V lost 0 bases to trimming and J lost 0 bases, with 5 bases between them. The CDR3 totals 14 residues. CDR3 loop: CASSQDAVNTEAFF. The CDR3 DNA sequence: TGCGCCAGCAGCCAAGATGCGGTGAACACTGAAGCTTTCTTT.

The chain uses TRBV7-8 and TRBJ1-3; D is undetermined. Germline-derived CDR1 and CDR2 are SGHVS and FQNEAQ. V gave up 4 bases and J gave up 0 bases, with 7 bases separating them. This CDR3 is 14 amino acids long. CDR3 coding DNA: TGTGCCAGCAGCTCCGGAGCCTCTGGAAACACCATATATTTT. Its protein is CASSSGASGNTIYF. The full variable domain, in which reference TRBV7-8 and TRBJ1-3 provide the parts outside the CDR3, is GAGVSQSPRYKVAKRGQDVALRCDPISGHVSLFWYQQALGQGPEFLTYFQNEAQLDKSGLPSDRFFAERPEGSVSTLKIQRTQQEDSAVYLCASSSGASGNTIYFGEGSWLTVV.